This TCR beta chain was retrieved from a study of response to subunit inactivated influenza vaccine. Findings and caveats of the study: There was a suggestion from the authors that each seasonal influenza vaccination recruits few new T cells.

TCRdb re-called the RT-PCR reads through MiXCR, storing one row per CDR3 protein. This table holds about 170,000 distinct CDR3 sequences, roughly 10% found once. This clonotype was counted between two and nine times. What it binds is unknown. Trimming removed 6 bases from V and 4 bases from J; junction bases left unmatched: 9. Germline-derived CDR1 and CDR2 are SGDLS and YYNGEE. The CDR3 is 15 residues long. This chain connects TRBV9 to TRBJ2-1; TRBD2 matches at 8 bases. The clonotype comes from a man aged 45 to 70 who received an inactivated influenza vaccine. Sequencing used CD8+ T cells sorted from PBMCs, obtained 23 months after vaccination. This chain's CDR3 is CASTGGLAEYNEQFF. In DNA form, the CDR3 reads TGTGCCAGCACCGGCGGACTAGCTGAATACAATGAGCAGTTCTTC. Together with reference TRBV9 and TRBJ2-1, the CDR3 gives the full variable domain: DSGVTQTPKHLITATGQRVTLRCSPRSGDLSVYWYQQSLDQGLQFLIQYYNGEERAKGNILERFSAQQFPDLHSELNLSSLELGDSALYFCASTGGLAEYNEQFFGPGTRLTVL.